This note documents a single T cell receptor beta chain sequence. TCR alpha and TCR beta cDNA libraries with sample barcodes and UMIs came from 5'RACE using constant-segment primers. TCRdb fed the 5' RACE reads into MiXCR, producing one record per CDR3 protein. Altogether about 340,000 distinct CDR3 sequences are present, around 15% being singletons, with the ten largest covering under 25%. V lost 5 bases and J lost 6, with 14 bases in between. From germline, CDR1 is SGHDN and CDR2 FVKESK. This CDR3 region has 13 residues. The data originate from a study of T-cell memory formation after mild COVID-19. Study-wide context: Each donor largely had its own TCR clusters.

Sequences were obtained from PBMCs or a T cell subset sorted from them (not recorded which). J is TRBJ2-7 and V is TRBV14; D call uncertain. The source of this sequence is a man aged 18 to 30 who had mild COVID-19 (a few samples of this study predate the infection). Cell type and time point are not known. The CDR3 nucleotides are TGTGCCAGCAGCGTTTTTGGCCACAGCGAGCAGTACTTC. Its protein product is CASSVFGHSEQYF.